These 8 T cell receptor beta chains were sequenced from one sample in a study of T-cell memory formation after mild COVID-19. TCRdb re-analysed the 5' RACE reads in MiXCR, keeping a single row per CDR3 protein. Of roughly 280,000 distinct CDR3 sequences listed, over 7% are singletons. Specimen: PBMCs or a T cell subset sorted from them (not recorded which). These receptors were obtained from a man younger than 35 who had mild COVID-19 (a few samples of this study predate the infection). Cell type and time point are not known.

This clonotype came up a few times. The chain combines TRBV28 with TRBJ2-2; 9 bases match TRBD2. Germline loops: CDR1 MDHEN, CDR2 SYDVKM. The J segment lost 0 bases and the V segment lost 7 bases, leaving 6 bases of the junction unmatched. The CDR3 is 16 amino acids. CDR3 DNA: TGTGCCAGCACTGTAGCGGGGGCCACGAACACCGGGGAGCTGTTTTTT. It is translated as CASTVAGATNTGELFF.

The rearrangement joins TRBV2 to TRBJ2-3; 7 bases are a match to TRBD1. The germline V gene encodes CDR1 SNHLY and CDR2 FYNNEI. The length of the CDR3 is 15 residues. Trimming at V came to 6 bases and at J to 0 bases, leaving 6 bases not matched to a gene. For the CDR3, the DNA is TGTGCCAGCAGAGGGGAGACAGGGAGCACAGATACGCAGTATTTT. As protein: CASRGETGSTDTQYF.

The rearrangement uses TRBV7-3 and TRBJ2-7; 7 bases map to TRBD2. V trimming: 2 bases; J trimming: 6 bases; junction bases outside the gene matches: 7. Germline V gene sequence: CDR1 SGHTA, CDR2 FQGTGA. The CDR3 has 14 residues. The CDR3: CASSLGGGVREQYV. The DNA of the CDR3 is TGTGCCAGCAGCTTAGGTGGGGGGGTCCGCGAGCAGTACGTC.

The chain uses TRBV18 and TRBJ1-2, with D possibly being TRBD1 (5 bases). Germline CDR1 reads KGHSH; CDR2 reads LQKENI. The length of the CDR3 is 14 residues. Trimming took 1 base from V and 8 from J, leaving 14 bases between them. Here the CDR3 reads CASSPRDVLGGYTF. CDR3 DNA: TGTGCCAGCTCACCACGGGACGTACTCGGGGGCTACACCTTC.

This clonotype was seen more than once but under ten times. CDR3 DNA: TGTGCCAGCAGACCCCCTGGTCAGCCCCAGCATTTT. Protein sequence: CASRPPGQPQHF. The rearrangement joins TRBV6-5 to TRBJ1-5; D is ambiguous. Trimming removed 6 bases from V and 6 bases from J, with 9 bases in between. CDR3 length: 12 amino acids. From germline, CDR1 is MNHEY and CDR2 SVGAGI.

This CDR3 is CASSPLEGYGYTF. Here the CDR3 DNA reads TGTGCCAGCTCACCATTGGAGGGCTATGGCTACACCTTC. The gene calls are TRBV18 and TRBJ1-2; D unresolved. Germline V gene lookup returns CDR1 KGHSH and CDR2 LQKENI. V dropped 2 bases and J dropped 4 bases, with 8 bases sitting between them. The CDR3 has 13 residues. The whole variable domain, remainder taken from reference TRBV18 and TRBJ1-2, is NAGVMQNPRHLVRRRGQEARLRCSPMKGHSHVYWYRQLPEEGLKFMVYLQKENIIDESGMPKERFSAEFPKEGPSILRIQQVVRGDSAAYFCASSPLEGYGYTFGSGTRLTVV.

The CDR3 is CASSLAGTHEQFF. CDR3 nucleotides: TGTGCCAGCAGCTTAGCCGGGACGCATGAGCAGTTCTTC. The chain carries TRBV7-9 and TRBJ2-1; D possibly matches TRBD1 or TRBD2 (5 bases each). The germline V gene encodes CDR1 SEHNR and CDR2 FQNEAQ (reference sequence). This CDR3 spans 13 amino acids. The germline V and J ends were trimmed by 0 bases and 8 bases, with 8 bases remaining between them.

J is TRBJ2-3 and V is TRBV11-3, with a weak D call TRBD1 (5 bases). Germline assignment: CDR1 SGHNT and CDR2 YENEEA. The CDR3 runs to 14 residues. Trimming pared 6 bases from V and 2 bases from J, leaving 12 bases between. CDR3 region: CASSQGDNTDTQYF. CDR3 sequence (DNA): TGTGCCAGCAGTCAGGGCGATAACACAGATACGCAGTATTTT. Full variable domain (missing parts from reference TRBV11-3 and TRBJ2-3): EAGVVQSPRYKIIEKKQPVAFWCNPISGHNTLYWYLQNLGQGPELLIRYENEEAVDDSQLPKDRFSAERLKGVDSTLKIQPAELGDSAVYLCASSQGDNTDTQYFGPGTRLTVL.